The entry below gives a single T cell receptor beta chain sequence along with its context. Its specificity is unknown. The data stem from a study of T cells in Graves' hyperthyroidism and ophthalmopathy. TCR beta CDR3 region amplification was performed from RNA transcripts. First-round RT-PCR of the TCR CDR3 relied on the HTBI primer set. Via MiXCR, TCRdb re-called the multiplex PCR reads, giving one row per CDR3 protein. Of just over 550,000 distinct CDR3 sequences listed, roughly 46% are singletons. Study findings and constraints: The model foresaw ophthalmopathy a median around 6.4 months prior to onset.

The germline gives CDR1 KGHDR, CDR2 SFDVKD. Between the trimmed V and J ends, which lost 7 bases and 5 bases, there was a span of 10 bases. The CDR3 extends over 12 amino acids. Graves' hyperthyroidism is called stable when ophthalmopathy does not progress within 18 months. Among the patients, aged 18 to 65, hyperthyroidism was newly diagnosed and had lasted under 2 months. Uncontrolled infection, other autoimmune disease, pregnancy or lactation led to exclusion. The source of this sequence is a woman younger than 30 with Graves' hyperthyroidism. The specimen was peripheral blood or thyroid tissue (not recorded which). V gene TRBV24-1 combines with J gene TRBJ1-1; D is possibly TRBD1 (5 bases). CDR3 residues: CATSVRATEAFF. CDR3 nucleotides: TGTGCCACCAGCGTCAGGGCGACTGAAGCTTTCTTT.